This T cell receptor beta chain comes out of a study of blood T cell repertoires in COVID-19. Study information: Collection of acute and convalescent COVID-19 samples took place in the United States, Italy and Spain. The analysed material was cDNA or gDNA that came from T cells, B-cell-depleted T cells, or PBMCs.

Original methodology: From reference gene primer amplification, estimates of nucleated cell counts were derived. Only in-frame clones appear in the TCRdb table, and some are missing; sequencing was by immunoSEQ multiplex PCR. V and J calls and clone size follow that table, whereas D and trimming were derived from the DNA. The data hold approximately 220,000 clones, with roughly four fifths observed a single time. This CDR3 comprises 15 residues. CDR1 is MNHEY, CDR2 SMNVEV, per germline (reference sequence). J was trimmed by 3 bases and V by 6 bases; bases with no gene match: 11. This clone has more than one count but fewer than ten. Living in about two dozen US areas, the participants were between about 18 and 95 years of age.

The sequenced material came from PBMCs or T cells enriched from blood (not recorded which). V usage is TRBV27 and J usage is TRBJ2-7; TRBD1 agrees at 7 bases. This receptor was taken from a woman between 45 and 60 years old who had been exposed to COVID-19. The CDR3 spells CASRPATGTHYEQYF. In nucleotides, the CDR3 is TGTGCCAGCAGACCCGCGACAGGGACCCACTACGAGCAGTACTTC.